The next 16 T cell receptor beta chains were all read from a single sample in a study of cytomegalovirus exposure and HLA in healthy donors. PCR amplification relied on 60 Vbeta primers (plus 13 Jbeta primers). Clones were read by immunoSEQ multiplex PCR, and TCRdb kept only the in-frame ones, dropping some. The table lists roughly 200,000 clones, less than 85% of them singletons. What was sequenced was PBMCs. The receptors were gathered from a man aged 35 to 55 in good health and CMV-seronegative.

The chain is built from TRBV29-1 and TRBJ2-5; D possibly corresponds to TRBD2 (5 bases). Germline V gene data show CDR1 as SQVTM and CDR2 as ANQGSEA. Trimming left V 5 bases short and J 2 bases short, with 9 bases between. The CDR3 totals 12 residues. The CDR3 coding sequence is TGCAGCGTTTCCGGGGAACAAGAGACCCAGTACTTC. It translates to CSVSGEQETQYF.

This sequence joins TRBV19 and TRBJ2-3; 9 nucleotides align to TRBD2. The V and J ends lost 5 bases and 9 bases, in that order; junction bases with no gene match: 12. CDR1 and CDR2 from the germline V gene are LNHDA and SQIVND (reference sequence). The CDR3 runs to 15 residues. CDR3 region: CASSEFGGRAGTQYF. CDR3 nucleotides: TGTGCCAGTAGTGAGTTCGGCGGGAGGGCGGGGACGCAGTATTTT.

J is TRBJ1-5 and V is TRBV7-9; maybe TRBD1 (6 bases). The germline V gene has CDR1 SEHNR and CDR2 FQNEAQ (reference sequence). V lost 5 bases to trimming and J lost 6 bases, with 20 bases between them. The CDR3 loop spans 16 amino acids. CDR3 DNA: TGTGCCAGCAGCGCTGCAATGGGGGCGGGGGGTCAGCCCCAGCATTTT. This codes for CASSAAMGAGGQPQHF.

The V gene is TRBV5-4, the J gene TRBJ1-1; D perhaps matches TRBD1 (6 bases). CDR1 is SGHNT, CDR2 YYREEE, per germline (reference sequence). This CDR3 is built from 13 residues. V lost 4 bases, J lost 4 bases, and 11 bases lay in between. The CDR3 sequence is CASSQGPATEAFF. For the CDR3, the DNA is TGTGCCAGCAGCCAGGGGCCTGCCACTGAAGCTTTCTTT.

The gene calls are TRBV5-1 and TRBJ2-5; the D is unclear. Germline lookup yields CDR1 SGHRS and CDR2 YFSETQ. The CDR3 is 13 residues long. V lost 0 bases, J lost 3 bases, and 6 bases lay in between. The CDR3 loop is CASSLGVKETQYF. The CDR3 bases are TGCGCCAGCAGCTTGGGAGTTAAAGAGACCCAGTACTTC.

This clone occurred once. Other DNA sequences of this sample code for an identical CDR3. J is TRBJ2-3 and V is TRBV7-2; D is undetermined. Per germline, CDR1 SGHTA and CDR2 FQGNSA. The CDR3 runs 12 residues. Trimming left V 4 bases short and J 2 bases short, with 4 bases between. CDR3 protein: CASSSYTDTQYF. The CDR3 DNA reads TGTGCCAGCAGCTCTTACACAGATACGCAGTATTTT.

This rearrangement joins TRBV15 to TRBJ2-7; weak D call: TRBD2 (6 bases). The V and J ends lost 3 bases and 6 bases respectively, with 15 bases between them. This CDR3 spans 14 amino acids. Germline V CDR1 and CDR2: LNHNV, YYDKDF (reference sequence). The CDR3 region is CATSRLPLGGEQYF. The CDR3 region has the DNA TGTGCCACCAGCAGGCTTCCCCTGGGGGGCGAGCAGTACTTC.

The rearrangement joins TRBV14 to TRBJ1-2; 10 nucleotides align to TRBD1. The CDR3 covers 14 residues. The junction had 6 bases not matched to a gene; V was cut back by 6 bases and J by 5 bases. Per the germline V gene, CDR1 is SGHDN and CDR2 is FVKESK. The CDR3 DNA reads TGTGCCAGCAGTCCGGGACAGGGGCTTTATGGCTACACCTTC. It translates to CASSPGQGLYGYTF.

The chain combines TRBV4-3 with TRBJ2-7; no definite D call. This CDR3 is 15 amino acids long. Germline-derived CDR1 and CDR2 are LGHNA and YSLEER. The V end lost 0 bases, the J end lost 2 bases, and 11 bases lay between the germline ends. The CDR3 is CASSQDTRQAYEQYF. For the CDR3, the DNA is TGCGCCAGCAGCCAAGATACCCGACAAGCCTACGAGCAGTACTTC.

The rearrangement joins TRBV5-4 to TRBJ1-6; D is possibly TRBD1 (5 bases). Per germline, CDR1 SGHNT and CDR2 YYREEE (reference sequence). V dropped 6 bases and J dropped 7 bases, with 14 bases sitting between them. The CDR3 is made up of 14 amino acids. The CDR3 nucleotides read TGTGCCAGCACCGCGGGACTCTCAAATTCACCCCTCCACTTT. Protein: CASTAGLSNSPLHF.

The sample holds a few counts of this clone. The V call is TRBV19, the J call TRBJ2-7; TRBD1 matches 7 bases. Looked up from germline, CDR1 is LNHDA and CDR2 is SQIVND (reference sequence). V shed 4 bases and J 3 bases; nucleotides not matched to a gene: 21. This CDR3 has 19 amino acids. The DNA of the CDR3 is TGTGCCAGTAGTAGGAGCCTCCACAGGGGTATGAGCATGATCTACGAGCAGTACTTC. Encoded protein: CASSRSLHRGMSMIYEQYF.

The CDR3 coding sequence is TGTGCCAGTGTCCCCCAAGCGGGAGCAGGTGGTGAGCAGTTCTTC. It is translated as CASVPQAGAGGEQFF. The chain combines TRBV19 with TRBJ2-1; TRBD2 matches at 8 bases. Germline V lookup: CDR1 LNHDA, CDR2 SQIVND (reference sequence). The CDR3 is made up of 15 amino acids. V shed 8 bases, J shed 9 bases, and the junction held 15 bases outside the gene matches.

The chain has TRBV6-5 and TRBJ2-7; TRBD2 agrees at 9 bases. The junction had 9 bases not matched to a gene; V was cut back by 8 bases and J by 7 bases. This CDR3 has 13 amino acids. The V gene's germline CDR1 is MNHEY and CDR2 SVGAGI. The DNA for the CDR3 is TGTGCCAGCCGCAGTAGCGGGAGTTATGAGCAGTACTTC. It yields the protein CASRSSGSYEQYF.

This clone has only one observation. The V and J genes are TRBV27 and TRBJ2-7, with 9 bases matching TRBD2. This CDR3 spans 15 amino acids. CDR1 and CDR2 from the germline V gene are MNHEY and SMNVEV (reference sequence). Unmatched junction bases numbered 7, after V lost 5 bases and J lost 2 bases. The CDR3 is CASSPAGGSPYEQYF. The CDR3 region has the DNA TGTGCCAGCAGTCCGGCGGGAGGGTCCCCCTACGAGCAGTACTTC.

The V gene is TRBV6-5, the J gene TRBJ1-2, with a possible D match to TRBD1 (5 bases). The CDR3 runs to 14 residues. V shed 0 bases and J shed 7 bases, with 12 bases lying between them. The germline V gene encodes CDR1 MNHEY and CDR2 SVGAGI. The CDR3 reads CASSYSSREGGYTF. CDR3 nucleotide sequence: TGTGCCAGCAGTTACTCTAGCAGGGAAGGTGGCTACACCTTC.

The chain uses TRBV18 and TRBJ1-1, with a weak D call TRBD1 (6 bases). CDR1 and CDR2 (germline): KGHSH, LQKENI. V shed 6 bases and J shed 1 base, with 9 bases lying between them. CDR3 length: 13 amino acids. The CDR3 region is CASSQGTNTEAFF. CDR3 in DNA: TGTGCCAGCTCCCAGGGGACGAACACTGAAGCTTTCTTT.